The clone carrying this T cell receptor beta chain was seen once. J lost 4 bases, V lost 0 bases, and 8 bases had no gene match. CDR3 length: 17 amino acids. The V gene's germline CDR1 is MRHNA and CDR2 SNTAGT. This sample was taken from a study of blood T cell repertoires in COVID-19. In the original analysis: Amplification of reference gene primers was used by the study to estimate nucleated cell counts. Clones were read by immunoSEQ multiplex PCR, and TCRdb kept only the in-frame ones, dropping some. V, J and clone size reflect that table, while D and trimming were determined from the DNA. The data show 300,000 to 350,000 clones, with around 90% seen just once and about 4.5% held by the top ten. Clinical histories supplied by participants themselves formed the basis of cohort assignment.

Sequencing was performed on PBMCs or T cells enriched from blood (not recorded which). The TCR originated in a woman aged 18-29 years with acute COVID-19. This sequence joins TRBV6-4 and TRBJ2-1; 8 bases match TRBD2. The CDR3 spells CASSDSAGRGLYNEQFF. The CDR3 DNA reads TGTGCCAGCAGTGACTCCGCCGGGAGGGGTTTGTACAATGAGCAGTTCTTC.